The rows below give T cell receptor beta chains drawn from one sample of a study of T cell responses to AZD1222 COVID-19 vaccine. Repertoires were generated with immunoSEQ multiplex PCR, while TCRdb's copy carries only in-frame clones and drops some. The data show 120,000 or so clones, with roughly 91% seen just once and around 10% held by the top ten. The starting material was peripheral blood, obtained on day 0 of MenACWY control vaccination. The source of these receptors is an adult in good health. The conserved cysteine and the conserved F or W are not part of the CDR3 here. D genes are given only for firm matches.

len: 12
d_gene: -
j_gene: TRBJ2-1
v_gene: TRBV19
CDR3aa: ASSTSDYINEQF

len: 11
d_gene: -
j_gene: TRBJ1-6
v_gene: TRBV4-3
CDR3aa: ASSQSITATLH

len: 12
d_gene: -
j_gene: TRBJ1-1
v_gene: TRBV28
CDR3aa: ASSPPGGSTEAF

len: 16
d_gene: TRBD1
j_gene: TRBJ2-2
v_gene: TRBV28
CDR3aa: ASSDPGQGFLNTGELF

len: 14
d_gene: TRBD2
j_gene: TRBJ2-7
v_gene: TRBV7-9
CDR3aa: ASSQVGLASSYEQY

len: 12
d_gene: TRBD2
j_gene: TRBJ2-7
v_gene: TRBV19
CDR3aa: ASSMTSGSYEQY

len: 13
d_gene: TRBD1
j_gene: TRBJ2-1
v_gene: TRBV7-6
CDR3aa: ASSPRTGIGNEQF

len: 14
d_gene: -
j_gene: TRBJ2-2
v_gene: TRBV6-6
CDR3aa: ASSPYRLDIGGELF

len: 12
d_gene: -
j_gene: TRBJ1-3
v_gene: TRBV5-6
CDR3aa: ATTRGARGNTIY

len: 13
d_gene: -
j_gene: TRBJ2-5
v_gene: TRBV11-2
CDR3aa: ASSLGSGQRETQY

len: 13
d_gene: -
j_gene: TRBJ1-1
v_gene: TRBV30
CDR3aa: AWSGLQYPHLAAF

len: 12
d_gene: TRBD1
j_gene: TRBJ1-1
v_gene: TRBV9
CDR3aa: ASSPQGVRTEAF

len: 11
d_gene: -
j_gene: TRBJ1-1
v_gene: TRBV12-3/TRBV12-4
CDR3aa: ASSLQGSTEAF

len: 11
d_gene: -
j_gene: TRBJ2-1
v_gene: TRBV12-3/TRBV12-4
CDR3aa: ASTLTDANEQF

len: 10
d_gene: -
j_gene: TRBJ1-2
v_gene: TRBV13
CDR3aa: ASSLNWGDYT

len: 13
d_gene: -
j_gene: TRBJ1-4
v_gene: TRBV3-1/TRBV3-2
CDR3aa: ASSQGVLPNEKLF

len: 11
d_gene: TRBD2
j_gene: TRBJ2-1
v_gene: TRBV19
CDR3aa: ASRREANNEQF

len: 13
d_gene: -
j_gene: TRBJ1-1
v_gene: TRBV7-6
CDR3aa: ASSLVRTDNGEAF

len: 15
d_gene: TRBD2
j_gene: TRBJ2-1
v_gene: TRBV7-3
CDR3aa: ASSLTLTGGNHNEQF

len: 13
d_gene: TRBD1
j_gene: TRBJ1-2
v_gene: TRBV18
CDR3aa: ASSIIQGATDGYT

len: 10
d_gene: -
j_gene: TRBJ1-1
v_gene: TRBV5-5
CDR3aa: ASSFMGTEAF

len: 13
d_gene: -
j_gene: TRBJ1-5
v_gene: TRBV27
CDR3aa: ASKDSYDSNQPQH

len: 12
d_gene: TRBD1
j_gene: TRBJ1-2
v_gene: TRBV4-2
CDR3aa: ASMETGANYGYT

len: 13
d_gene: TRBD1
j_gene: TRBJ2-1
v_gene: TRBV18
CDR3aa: ASSPPTGGLNEQF

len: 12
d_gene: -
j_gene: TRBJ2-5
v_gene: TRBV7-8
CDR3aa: ASSLDRFQETQY

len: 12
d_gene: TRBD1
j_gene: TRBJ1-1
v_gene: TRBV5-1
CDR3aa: ASSLDGQGAEAF

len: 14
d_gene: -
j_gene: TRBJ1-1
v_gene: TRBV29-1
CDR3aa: SVELPALWGPTEAF

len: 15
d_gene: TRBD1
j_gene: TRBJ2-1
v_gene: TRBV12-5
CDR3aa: ASGRTPKGQGHNEQF

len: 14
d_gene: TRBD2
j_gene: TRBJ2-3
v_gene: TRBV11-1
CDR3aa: ASSLGLARTTDTQY

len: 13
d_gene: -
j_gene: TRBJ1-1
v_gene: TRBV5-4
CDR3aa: ASSDPLVQLGEAF

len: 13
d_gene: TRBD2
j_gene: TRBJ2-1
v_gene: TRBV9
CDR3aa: ASSATSGSYNEQF

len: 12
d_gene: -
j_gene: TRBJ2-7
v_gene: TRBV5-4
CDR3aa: ASSLVGGSYEQY

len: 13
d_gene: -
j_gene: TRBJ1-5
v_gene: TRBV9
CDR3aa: TSSVDAGGNQPQH

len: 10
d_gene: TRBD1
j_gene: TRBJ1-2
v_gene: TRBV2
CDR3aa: ASSGDSGGYT

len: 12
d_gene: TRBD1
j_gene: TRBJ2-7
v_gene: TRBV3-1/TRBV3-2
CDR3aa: ASSHAQGTYEQY

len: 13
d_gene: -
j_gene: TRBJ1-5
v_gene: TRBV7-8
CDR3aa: ASSPPQSSNQPQH

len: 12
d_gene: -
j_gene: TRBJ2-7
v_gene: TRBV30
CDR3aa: AWSVGQGYYEQY

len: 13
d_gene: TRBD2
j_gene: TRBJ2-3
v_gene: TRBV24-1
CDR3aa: ATRGTSGYTDTQY

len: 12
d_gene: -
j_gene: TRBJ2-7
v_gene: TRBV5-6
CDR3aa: ASSFRTNPYEQY

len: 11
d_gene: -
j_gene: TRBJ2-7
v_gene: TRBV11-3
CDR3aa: ASSLGPGYEQY

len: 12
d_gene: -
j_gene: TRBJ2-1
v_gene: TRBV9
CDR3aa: ASSVEVRNNEQF

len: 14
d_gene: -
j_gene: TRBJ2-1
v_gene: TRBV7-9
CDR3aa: ASSLARGSSYNEQF

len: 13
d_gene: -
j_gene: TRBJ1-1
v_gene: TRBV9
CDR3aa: ASSLTDSLNTEAF

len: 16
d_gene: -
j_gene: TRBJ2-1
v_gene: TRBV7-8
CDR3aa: ASSKGVSGLAVHNEQF

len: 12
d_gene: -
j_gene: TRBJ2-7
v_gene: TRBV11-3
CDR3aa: ASSLYRNPYEQY

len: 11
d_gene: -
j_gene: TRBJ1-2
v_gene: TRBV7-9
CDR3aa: ASGTGTNYGYT

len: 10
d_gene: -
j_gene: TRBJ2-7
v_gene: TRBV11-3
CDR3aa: ASSEIRGGQY

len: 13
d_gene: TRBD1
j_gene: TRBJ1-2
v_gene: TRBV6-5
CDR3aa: ATLPSGGANYGYT

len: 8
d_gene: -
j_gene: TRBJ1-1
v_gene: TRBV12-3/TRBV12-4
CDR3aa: ASSGPEAF

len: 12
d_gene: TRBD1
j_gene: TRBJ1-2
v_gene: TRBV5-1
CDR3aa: ASSWGQGSYGYT

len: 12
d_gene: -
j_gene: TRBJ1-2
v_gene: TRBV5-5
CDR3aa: ASSTQGGDYGYT

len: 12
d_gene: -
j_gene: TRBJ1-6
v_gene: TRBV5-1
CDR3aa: ASSPGQPNSPLH

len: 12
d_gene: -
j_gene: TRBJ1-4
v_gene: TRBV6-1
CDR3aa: ASSETGQNEKLF